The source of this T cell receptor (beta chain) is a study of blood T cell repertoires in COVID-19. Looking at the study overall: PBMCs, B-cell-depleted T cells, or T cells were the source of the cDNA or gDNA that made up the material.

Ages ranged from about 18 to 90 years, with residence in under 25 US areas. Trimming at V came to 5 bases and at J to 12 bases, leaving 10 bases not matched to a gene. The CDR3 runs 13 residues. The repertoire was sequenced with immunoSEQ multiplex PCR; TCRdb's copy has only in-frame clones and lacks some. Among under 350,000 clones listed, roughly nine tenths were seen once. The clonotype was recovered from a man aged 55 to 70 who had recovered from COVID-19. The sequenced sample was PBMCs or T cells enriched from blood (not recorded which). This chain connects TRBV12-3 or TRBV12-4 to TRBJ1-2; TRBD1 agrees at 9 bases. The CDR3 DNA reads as TGTGCCAGCAGTAGCCCGGGACAGGGAAGGCACACCTTC. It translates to CASSSPGQGRHTF.